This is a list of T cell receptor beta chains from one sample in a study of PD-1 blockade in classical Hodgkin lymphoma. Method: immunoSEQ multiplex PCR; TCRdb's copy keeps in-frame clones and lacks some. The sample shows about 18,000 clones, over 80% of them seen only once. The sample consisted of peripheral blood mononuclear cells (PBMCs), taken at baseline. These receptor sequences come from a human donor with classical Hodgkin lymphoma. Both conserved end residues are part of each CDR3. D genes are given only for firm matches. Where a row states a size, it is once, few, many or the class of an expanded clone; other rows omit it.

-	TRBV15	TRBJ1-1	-	TGTGCCACCAGCAGAGTGGGGTCGGCTTTGAACACTGAAGCTTTCTTT	CATSRVGSALNTEAFF
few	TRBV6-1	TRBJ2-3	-	TGTGCCAGCTCGGACAGAGACTTTAGCACAGATACGCAGTATTTT	CASSDRDFSTDTQYF
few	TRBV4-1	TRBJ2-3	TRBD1	TGCGCCAGCAGCCAAGCGCGACAGGGGGCGAGCACGACAGATACGCAGTATTTT	CASSQARQGASTTDTQYF
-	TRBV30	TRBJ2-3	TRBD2	TGTGCCTGGAGTGTGGTAGCGGGGGTAACAGATACGCAGTATTTT	CAWSVVAGVTDTQYF
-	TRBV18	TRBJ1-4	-	TGTGCCAGCTCACCGCAAGAAAAACTGTTTTTT	CASSPQEKLFF
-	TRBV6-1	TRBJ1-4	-	TGTGCCAGCAGTGAACGGCTTTTACTGCCACAAACTAATGAAAAACTGTTTTTT	CASSERLLLPQTNEKLFF
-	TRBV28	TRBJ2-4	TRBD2	TGTGCCAGCAGTTTCCCCTACAGACATAGCGGGGGACGAGCCAAAAACATTCAGTACTTC	CASSFPYRHSGGRAKNIQYF
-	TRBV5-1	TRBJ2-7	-	TGCGCCAGCACTCAGGTTGGGGAATCCGAGCAGTACTTC	CASTQVGESEQYF
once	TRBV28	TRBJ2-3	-	TGTGCCAGCAGTTTATTTCAACCTAGCACAGATACGCAGTATTTT	CASSLFQPSTDTQYF
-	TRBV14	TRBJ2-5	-	TGTGCCAGCAGCCAAGGTCGGGGTTTGGAGACCCAGTACTTC	CASSQGRGLETQYF
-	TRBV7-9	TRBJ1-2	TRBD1	TGTGCCAGCAGCCACGACAGGGACTCCTATGGCTACACCTTC	CASSHDRDSYGYTF
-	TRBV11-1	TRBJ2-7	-	TGTGCCAGCAGCTTAGGACCAAGGGAGCAGTACTTC	CASSLGPREQYF
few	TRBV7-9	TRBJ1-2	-	TGTGCCAGCAGCGAGGGGACTAACTATGGCTACACCTTC	CASSEGTNYGYTF
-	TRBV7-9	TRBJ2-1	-	TGTGCCAGCAGCCCCGGGCGGAGCTCCTACAATGAGCAGTTCTTC	CASSPGRSSYNEQFF
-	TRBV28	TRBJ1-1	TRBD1	TGTGCCAGCAGTTGGACAGGGAAATCCACTGAAGCTTTCTTT	CASSWTGKSTEAFF
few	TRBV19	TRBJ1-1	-	TGTGCCAGTAGTATAGTAGGGTTCGGCACTGAAGCTTTCTTT	CASSIVGFGTEAFF
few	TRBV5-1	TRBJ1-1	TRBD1	TGCGCCAGCAGCTTATCTCAGGGGGCATTGGATGAAGCTTTCTTT	CASSLSQGALDEAFF
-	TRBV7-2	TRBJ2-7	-	TGTGCCAGCAGCCCAGATGGGGGGCGCTTCGACGAGCAGTACTTC	CASSPDGGRFDEQYF
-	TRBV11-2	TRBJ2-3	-	TGTGCCAGCAGCCAAGGGTCGGGATTTCCAGATACGCAGTATTTT	CASSQGSGFPDTQYF
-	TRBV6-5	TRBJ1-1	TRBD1	TGTGCCAGCAGATGGGACAGGTTGGAGGCTTTCTTT	CASRWDRLEAFF
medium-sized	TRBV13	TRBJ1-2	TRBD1	TGTGCCAGCAGCTTAGTACGGGACAGTCTTTCTAACTATGGCTACACCTTC	CASSLVRDSLSNYGYTF
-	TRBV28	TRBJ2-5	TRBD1	TGTGCCAGCAGAGGACAGGGGGCCGGAGAGACCCAGTACTTC	CASRGQGAGETQYF
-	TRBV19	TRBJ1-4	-	TGTGCCAGTAGTATAGATGTTCAAGGATATAATGAAAAACTGTTTTTT	CASSIDVQGYNEKLFF
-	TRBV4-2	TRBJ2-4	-	TGTGCCAGCAGCGAAAATGAAGACATTCAGTACTTC	CASSENEDIQYF
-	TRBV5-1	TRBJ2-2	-	TGCGCCAGCAGCTCAACTAGCCCCGGGGAGCTGTTTTTT	CASSSTSPGELFF
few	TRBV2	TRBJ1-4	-	TGTGCCAGCAGTGATGACCACCCTGCAACTAATGAAAAACTGTTTTTT	CASSDDHPATNEKLFF
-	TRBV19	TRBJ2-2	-	TGTGCCAGTAGTGGGACGAGAAACACCGGGGAGCTGTTTTTT	CASSGTRNTGELFF
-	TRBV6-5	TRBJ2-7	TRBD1	TGTGCCAGCAGTTACCCAACCGGGACAGGGGGCGAGCAGTACTTC	CASSYPTGTGGEQYF
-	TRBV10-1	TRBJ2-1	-	TGCGCCAGCAGTGATGGGCAGTCCTACAATGAGCAGTTCTTC	CASSDGQSYNEQFF
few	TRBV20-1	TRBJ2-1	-	TGCAGTGCTAGTGATCATGAGCAGTTCTTC	CSASDHEQFF
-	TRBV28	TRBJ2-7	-	TGTGCCAGCAGTTCCACTGGTTACGAGCAGTACTTC	CASSSTGYEQYF
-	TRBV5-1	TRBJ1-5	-	TGCGCCAGCAGAGTGCCAAGGACCTTCCATAGCAATCAGCCCCAGCATTTT	CASRVPRTFHSNQPQHF
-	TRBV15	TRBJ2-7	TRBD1	TGTGCCACCAGCAGAGTCAGGGGGCTTTACGAGCAGTACTTC	CATSRVRGLYEQYF
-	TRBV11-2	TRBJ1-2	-	TGTGCCAGCAGCTTCGGGACGGGTAACTATGGCTACACCTTC	CASSFGTGNYGYTF
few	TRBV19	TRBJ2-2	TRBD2	TGTGCCAGTAGTATGGGAGCGGGGTCGTTCGGGGAGCTGTTTTTT	CASSMGAGSFGELFF
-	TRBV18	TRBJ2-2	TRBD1	TGTGCCAGCTCACTTTCGACAGGGGGGACCGGGGAGCTGTTTTTT	CASSLSTGGTGELFF
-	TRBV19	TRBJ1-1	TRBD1	TGTGCCAGCGTCCGCAGCCGGGACAGGATTACTGAAGCTTTCTTT	CASVRSRDRITEAFF
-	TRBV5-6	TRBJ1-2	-	TGTGCCAGCAGCGAGGTTGCGCAGGGATCAGACTATGGCTACACCTTC	CASSEVAQGSDYGYTF
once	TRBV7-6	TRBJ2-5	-	TGTGCCAGCAGCTTTGACGGAGAGACCCAGTACTTC	CASSFDGETQYF
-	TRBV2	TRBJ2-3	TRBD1	TGTGCCAGCTCAGGGGGCCTCATGGGGACAGATACGCAGTATTTT	CASSGGLMGTDTQYF
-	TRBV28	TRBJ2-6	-	TGTGCCAGCAGCTTCCCCGGGTCTGGGGCCAACGTCCTGACTTTC	CASSFPGSGANVLTF
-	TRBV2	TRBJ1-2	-	TGTGCCAGCAGAGAGGGGAGGGATGGCTACACCTTC	CASREGRDGYTF
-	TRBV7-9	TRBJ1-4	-	TGTGCCAGCAGCTTATCAGGGACTGAAAAACTGTTTTTT	CASSLSGTEKLFF
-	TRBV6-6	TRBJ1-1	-	TGTGCCAGTAAGGGAGGGTCAGGCACTGAAGCTTTCTTT	CASKGGSGTEAFF
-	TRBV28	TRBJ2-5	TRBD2	TGTGCCAGCAGTGACGGGGGGGCCCCAGAGACCCAGTACTTC	CASSDGGAPETQYF
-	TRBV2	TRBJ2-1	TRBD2	TGTGCCAGCAGTGAAGCTTCGGGGGGATACTACAATGAGCAGTTCTTC	CASSEASGGYYNEQFF
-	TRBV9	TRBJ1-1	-	TGTGCCAGCAGCGTAGAAGGGGCGTTCGCTGAAGCTTTCTTT	CASSVEGAFAEAFF
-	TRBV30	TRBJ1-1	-	TGTGCCTGGAGCCGGGACTTACGGATGAACACTGAAGCTTTCTTT	CAWSRDLRMNTEAFF
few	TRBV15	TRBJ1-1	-	TGTGCCACCAGCAACGGACAGAAAAACACTGAAGCTTTCTTT	CATSNGQKNTEAFF
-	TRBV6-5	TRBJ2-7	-	TGTGCCAGCAGTTATTTTGAGGGAGCCTACGAGCAGTACTTC	CASSYFEGAYEQYF
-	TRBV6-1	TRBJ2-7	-	TGTGCCAGCAGTGACGAGGGGGTGAGGATATCCCTTTGGGAGCAGTACTTC	CASSDEGVRISLWEQYF
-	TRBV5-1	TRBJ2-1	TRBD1	TGCGCCAGCAGTTCGGGACAGGGGGCTTCCTACAATGAGCAGTTCTTC	CASSSGQGASYNEQFF